This entry lists 30 T cell receptor beta chains sequenced from one sample in a study of T cells after yellow fever vaccination. One entry per CDR3 protein, called by TCRdb with MiXCR from the 5' RACE reads. The sample contains under 250,000 distinct CDR3 sequences, about 7.1% of which appear only once. The specimen was CD4+ T cells sorted from PBMCs, collected 15 days after the yellow fever booster vaccination. The receptors here all came from a young man who received the YFV17D yellow fever vaccine.

The rearrangement joins TRBV3-1 to TRBJ2-7; TRBD2 matches 13 bases. Losses at the gene ends were 4 bases for V and 5 bases for J; bases not matched to a gene: 8. There are 16 residues in the CDR3. The germline gives CDR1 LGHDT, CDR2 YNNKEL (reference sequence). The CDR3 loop is CASSRTSGRARNEQYF. The CDR3 DNA reads as TGTGCCAGCAGCCGAACTAGCGGGAGGGCCCGGAACGAGCAGTACTTC.

Comment on this clonotype: With a much larger clone just one base away, this may be a read error. This sequence joins TRBV5-1 and TRBJ2-7; 10 bases align to TRBD1. V shed 5 bases, J shed 6 bases, and the junction held 8 bases outside the gene matches. The CDR3 length is 14 residues. Per the germline V gene, CDR1 is SGHRS and CDR2 is YFSETQ. CDR3 residues: CASRRPRDRGEQYF. The CDR3 coding sequence is TGCGCCAGCAGACGTCCCCGGGACAGGGGCGAGCAGTACTTC.

This clonotype was observed a few times. This chain connects TRBV7-9 to TRBJ2-7; 10 bases align to TRBD2. The V and J ends lost 3 bases and 2 bases, in that order; junction bases with no gene match: 10. Germline loops: CDR1 SEHNR, CDR2 FQNEAQ (reference sequence). There are 17 residues in the CDR3. The CDR3 sequence is CASSFSSGRASTYEQYF. The CDR3 DNA reads as TGTGCCAGCAGCTTTTCAAGCGGGAGGGCCAGTACCTACGAGCAGTACTTC.

Comment on this clonotype: This clone may be a read error of a much larger clone one base away. DNA of the CDR3: TGTGCCAGCAGTTTTACTAGTAGGGGTACGCAGTATTTT. It is translated as CASSFTSRGTQYF. V and J are TRBV12-3 or TRBV12-4 and TRBJ2-3; D assignment may be TRBD1 or TRBD2 (5 bases each). The CDR3 is made up of 13 amino acids. V was shortened by 3 bases and J by 8 bases, with 12 bases between the two germline ends.

This clonotype was seen repeatedly, ten times or more. V and J are TRBV3-1 and TRBJ2-3; D ambiguous. Between the trimmed V and J ends, which lost 2 bases and 2 bases, there was a span of 17 bases. The germline V gene has CDR1 LGHDT and CDR2 YNNKEL (reference sequence). The CDR3 length is 17 residues. Here the CDR3 reads CASSQHGIIASTDTQYF. The CDR3 DNA is TGTGCCAGCAGCCAACATGGTATAATAGCCTCCACAGATACGCAGTATTTT.

This chain's CDR3 is CASSHPGQGRLAGATDTQYF. The CDR3 DNA sequence: TGTGCCAGCAGTCATCCGGGACAGGGGCGCCTAGCGGGAGCCACAGATACGCAGTATTTT. The chain carries TRBV12-3 or TRBV12-4 and TRBJ2-3; the D gene could be TRBD1 or TRBD2 (10 bases each). V was pared by 5 bases and J by 2 bases, with 29 bases between. The CDR3 covers 20 residues.

This clonotype was seen many times. The V gene is TRBV12-3 or TRBV12-4, the J gene TRBJ2-4, with a tentative D call TRBD2 (5 bases). This CDR3 has 15 amino acids. V lost 5 bases and J lost 0, with 11 bases in between. CDR3 in DNA: TGTGCCAGCAGTCCCCAAGCGGTAGCCAAAAACATTCAGTACTTC. Translating it yields CASSPQAVAKNIQYF.

This clonotype was seen ten or more times. DNA of the CDR3: TGCAGTGCCCGGGACCCTATTTCCGGGGAGCTGTTTTTT. It is translated as CSARDPISGELFF. The genes are TRBV20-1 and TRBJ2-2; D is tentatively TRBD1 or TRBD2 (5 bases each). Trimming removed 6 bases from V and 6 bases from J, with 14 bases in between. The CDR3 loop spans 13 amino acids. Per germline, CDR1 DFQATT and CDR2 SNEGSKA (reference sequence).

This clonotype was detected many times. This chain uses TRBV5-1 with TRBJ2-6; the D gene is possibly TRBD1 (6 bases). The CDR3 length is 18 residues. Germline CDR1 is SGHRS and CDR2 is YFSETQ. V lost 4 bases and J 4 bases, leaving 21 bases between the germline ends. CDR3 protein: CASSPQGPQGTGANVLTF. CDR3 sequence (DNA): TGCGCCAGCAGCCCCCAGGGGCCTCAAGGGACGGGGGCCAACGTCCTGACTTTC.

The chain is built from TRBV3-1 and TRBJ2-7; TRBD1 matches at 11 bases. The CDR3 has 13 amino acids. From germline, CDR1 is LGHDT and CDR2 YNNKEL (reference sequence). After removal of 3 bases from V and 6 bases from J, the junction contained 1 base not matched to a gene. The DNA for the CDR3 is TGTGCCAGCAGCCAGGACAGGGGGCTCGAGCAGTACTTC. Translating gives CASSQDRGLEQYF.

There are many counts of this clonotype. This chain joins TRBV4-3 and TRBJ2-2; 10 bases agree with TRBD2. The CDR3 is made up of 17 amino acids. Looked up from germline, CDR1 is LGHNA and CDR2 is YSLEER. After removal of 3 bases from V and 1 base from J, the junction contained 5 bases not matched to a gene. The CDR3 nucleotides read TGCGCCAGCAGCCACCAACTAGCGGGGCTGAACACCGGGGAGCTGTTTTTT. Translated, it gives CASSHQLAGLNTGELFF.

V gene TRBV18 combines with J gene TRBJ1-2; unclear D gene. The V and J ends lost 5 bases and 5 bases respectively, with 12 bases between them. The CDR3 length is 13 residues. Germline CDR1 KGHSH, CDR2 LQKENI. CDR3 nucleotide sequence: TGTGCCAGCTCAGAGCGAGAGGAGTATGGCTACACCTTC. Encoded protein: CASSEREEYGYTF. The full variable domain, in which reference TRBV18 and TRBJ1-2 provide the parts outside the CDR3, is NAGVMQNPRHLVRRRGQEARLRCSPMKGHSHVYWYRQLPEEGLKFMVYLQKENIIDESGMPKERFSAEFPKEGPSILRIQQVVRGDSAAYFCASSEREEYGYTFGSGTRLTVV.

The CDR3 DNA is TGTGCCAGCACGGTCCACAACATTCAGTACTTC. This gives the protein CASTVHNIQYF. The V and J genes are TRBV6-5 and TRBJ2-4; D unclear. Germline values: CDR1 MNHEY, CDR2 SVGAGI. CDR3 length: 11 residues. V shed 7 bases and J shed 7 bases, with 8 bases lying between them.

The gene calls are TRBV19 and TRBJ1-1; TRBD1 matches 8 bases. The CDR3 is 14 amino acids. V dropped 6 bases and J dropped 4; count of bases not matched to a gene: 7. Germline V gene sequence: CDR1 LNHDA, CDR2 SQIVND (reference sequence). CDR3 in DNA: TGTGCCAGTAGGACAGGGGCGTTGAGCACTGAAGCTTTCTTT. It encodes CASRTGALSTEAFF. Variable domain in full (rest from reference TRBV19 and TRBJ1-1): DGGITQSPKYLFRKEGQNVTLSCEQNLNHDAMYWYRQDPGQGLRLIYYSQIVNDFQKGDIAEGYSVSREKKESFPLTVTSAQKNPTAFYLCASRTGALSTEAFFGQGTRLTVV.

The rearrangement links TRBV20-1 to TRBJ2-1; TRBD2 aligns across 7 bases. Per germline, CDR1 DFQATT and CDR2 SNEGSKA (reference sequence). This CDR3 contains 15 residues. The CDR3, as DNA: TGCAGCGCCTATGAGACTAGCTTGTCCTACAATGAGCAGTTCTTC. It codes for CSAYETSLSYNEQFF.

The J gene is TRBJ1-5, the V gene TRBV6-2 or TRBV6-3; D uncertain. The germline V gene has CDR1 MNHEY and CDR2 SVGEGT. Trimming took off 7 bases at V and 5 bases at J, with 18 bases between the two ends. The CDR3 extends over 15 amino acids. CDR3 nucleotides: TGTGCCAGCAACCCGGGCCCCATGGCGTATCAGCCCCAGCATTTT. Translation gives CASNPGPMAYQPQHF.

The sample holds a few counts of this clonotype. The chain carries TRBV20-1 and TRBJ1-5; D is perhaps TRBD1 (6 bases). This CDR3 has 15 residues. The germline gives CDR1 DFQATT, CDR2 SNEGSKA (reference sequence). V lost 0 bases to trimming and J lost 0 bases, with 9 bases between them. CDR3 region: CSARDGQFSNQPQHF. DNA for the CDR3: TGCAGTGCTAGAGACGGACAGTTTAGCAATCAGCCCCAGCATTTT.

The V and J genes are TRBV20-1 and TRBJ1-4; 9 nucleotides match TRBD1. This CDR3 has 14 amino acids. Germline assignment: CDR1 DFQATT and CDR2 SNEGSKA (reference sequence). The V and J ends lost 3 bases and 7 bases, in that order; junction bases with no gene match: 6. In DNA, the CDR3 is TGCAGTGCTAGTCTTGGACAGGGGCTTGAAAAACTGTTTTTT. Amino acids: CSASLGQGLEKLFF.

The V call is TRBV2, the J call TRBJ2-3; 10 nucleotides align to TRBD2. V gave up 6 bases and J gave up 2 bases; unmatched junction bases: 8. Germline values: CDR1 SNHLY, CDR2 FYNNEI. The CDR3 runs 16 residues. CDR3 nucleotides: TGTGCCAGCAGGAAATTAGCGGGAGGTACCACAGATACGCAGTATTTT. Protein sequence: CASRKLAGGTTDTQYF.

At least ten counts were recorded for this clonotype. The rearrangement joins TRBV12-3 or TRBV12-4 to TRBJ1-5; no clear D. The CDR3 is made up of 14 amino acids. The germline V and J ends were trimmed by 3 bases and 6 bases, with 12 bases remaining between them. The CDR3 is CASSFREAGQPQHF. The CDR3 DNA reads as TGTGCCAGCAGTTTTCGGGAGGCTGGTCAGCCCCAGCATTTT.

This sequence joins TRBV20-1 and TRBJ2-6; 11 nucleotides line up with TRBD1. The CDR3 loop spans 18 amino acids. V was clipped by 0 bases and J by 4 bases; unmatched bases: 8. Germline lookup yields CDR1 DFQATT and CDR2 SNEGSKA (reference sequence). The CDR3 reads CSARDIRTGGSGANVLTF. CDR3 nucleotides: TGCAGTGCTAGAGATATAAGGACAGGGGGCTCCGGGGCCAACGTCCTGACTTTC.

This clonotype has more than one count but fewer than ten. CDR3 in DNA: TGTGCCAGCGACCCGGGACAGGGCGGAAATGAGCAGTTCTTC. It specifies CASDPGQGGNEQFF. V usage is TRBV6-1 and J usage is TRBJ2-1, with 9 bases matching TRBD1. J gave up 7 bases and V 8 bases, and 9 bases lay outside the gene matches. Germline V CDR1 and CDR2: MNHNS, SASEGT. The CDR3 is 14 amino acids.

This clonotype was seen only a few times. V gene TRBV20-1 combines with J gene TRBJ1-2, with D unresolved. In germline, CDR1 is DFQATT, CDR2 SNEGSKA (reference sequence). V lost 6 bases and J lost 4, with 6 bases in between. The CDR3 sequence is 10 residues long. CDR3 coding DNA: TGCAGTGCGGCAGGCTATGGCTACACCTTC. Protein sequence: CSAAGYGYTF.

This clonotype was seen repeatedly, ten times or more. The chain links TRBV20-1 to TRBJ2-1; D call uncertain. The CDR3 covers 12 residues. Germline loops: CDR1 DFQATT, CDR2 SNEGSKA (reference sequence). V gave up 3 bases and J gave up 9 bases, with 12 bases separating them. CDR3: CSASLALGEQFF. DNA of the CDR3: TGCAGTGCTAGTTTGGCTCTTGGTGAGCAGTTCTTC.

The rearrangement joins TRBV12-3 or TRBV12-4 to TRBJ2-4; D is possibly TRBD1 (5 bases). The V gene lost 3 bases and the J gene lost 7 bases, with 13 bases spanning the gap. CDR3 length equals 14 residues. The CDR3: CASSFGASPNIQYF. CDR3 bases: TGTGCCAGCAGTTTTGGGGCATCCCCCAACATTCAGTACTTC.

This clonotype was detected ten times or more. The CDR3 protein is CSANDRDTIREQFF. The CDR3 DNA reads as TGCAGCGCGAATGACCGGGACACCATCAGGGAGCAGTTCTTC. The chain couples TRBV29-1 to TRBJ2-1, with a possible D match to TRBD1 (6 bases). Trimming cost V 7 bases and J 10 bases, with 23 bases left between them. This CDR3 is 14 amino acids long. The germline V gene has CDR1 SQVTM and CDR2 ANQGSEA.

Many counts were recorded for this clonotype. V and J are TRBV3-1 and TRBJ2-3, with TRBD2 matching over 13 bases. The CDR3 is made up of 17 amino acids. In germline, CDR1 is LGHDT, CDR2 YNNKEL (reference sequence). V lost 1 base and J lost 2; bases outside the gene matches: 3. CDR3 bases: TGTGCCAGCAGCCAAGCGGGACTAGCGGGATACACAGATACGCAGTATTTT. This sequence encodes CASSQAGLAGYTDTQYF.

This clonotype has at least ten counts. The CDR3 coding sequence is TGTGCCAGCAGAGACAGGACGGGGTACGAGCAGTACTTC. Protein product: CASRDRTGYEQYF. The V and J genes are TRBV6-1 and TRBJ2-7; tentatively, D is TRBD1 (6 bases). This CDR3 is built from 13 residues. In germline, CDR1 is MNHNS, CDR2 SASEGT. V was trimmed by 6 bases and J by 4 bases, leaving 13 bases between them.

This clonotype occurred a few times. The gene calls are TRBV20-1 and TRBJ1-1; D is perhaps TRBD1 (5 bases). V lost 5 bases and J lost 7, with 11 bases in between. This CDR3 is 11 amino acids long. Germline CDR1 DFQATT, CDR2 SNEGSKA (reference sequence). The CDR3 DNA follows: TGCAGTGCTGCAGGGCAGCGTGAAGCTTTCTTT. Translating gives CSAAGQREAFF.

The chain has TRBV7-2 and TRBJ1-5; D is ambiguous. This CDR3 is 15 amino acids long. V lost 0 bases to trimming and J lost 0 bases, with 6 bases between them. Per the germline V gene, CDR1 is SGHTA and CDR2 is FQGNSA. DNA for the CDR3: TGTGCCAGCAGCTTAGCAGGCAATAGCAATCAGCCCCAGCATTTT. Translating gives CASSLAGNSNQPQHF.